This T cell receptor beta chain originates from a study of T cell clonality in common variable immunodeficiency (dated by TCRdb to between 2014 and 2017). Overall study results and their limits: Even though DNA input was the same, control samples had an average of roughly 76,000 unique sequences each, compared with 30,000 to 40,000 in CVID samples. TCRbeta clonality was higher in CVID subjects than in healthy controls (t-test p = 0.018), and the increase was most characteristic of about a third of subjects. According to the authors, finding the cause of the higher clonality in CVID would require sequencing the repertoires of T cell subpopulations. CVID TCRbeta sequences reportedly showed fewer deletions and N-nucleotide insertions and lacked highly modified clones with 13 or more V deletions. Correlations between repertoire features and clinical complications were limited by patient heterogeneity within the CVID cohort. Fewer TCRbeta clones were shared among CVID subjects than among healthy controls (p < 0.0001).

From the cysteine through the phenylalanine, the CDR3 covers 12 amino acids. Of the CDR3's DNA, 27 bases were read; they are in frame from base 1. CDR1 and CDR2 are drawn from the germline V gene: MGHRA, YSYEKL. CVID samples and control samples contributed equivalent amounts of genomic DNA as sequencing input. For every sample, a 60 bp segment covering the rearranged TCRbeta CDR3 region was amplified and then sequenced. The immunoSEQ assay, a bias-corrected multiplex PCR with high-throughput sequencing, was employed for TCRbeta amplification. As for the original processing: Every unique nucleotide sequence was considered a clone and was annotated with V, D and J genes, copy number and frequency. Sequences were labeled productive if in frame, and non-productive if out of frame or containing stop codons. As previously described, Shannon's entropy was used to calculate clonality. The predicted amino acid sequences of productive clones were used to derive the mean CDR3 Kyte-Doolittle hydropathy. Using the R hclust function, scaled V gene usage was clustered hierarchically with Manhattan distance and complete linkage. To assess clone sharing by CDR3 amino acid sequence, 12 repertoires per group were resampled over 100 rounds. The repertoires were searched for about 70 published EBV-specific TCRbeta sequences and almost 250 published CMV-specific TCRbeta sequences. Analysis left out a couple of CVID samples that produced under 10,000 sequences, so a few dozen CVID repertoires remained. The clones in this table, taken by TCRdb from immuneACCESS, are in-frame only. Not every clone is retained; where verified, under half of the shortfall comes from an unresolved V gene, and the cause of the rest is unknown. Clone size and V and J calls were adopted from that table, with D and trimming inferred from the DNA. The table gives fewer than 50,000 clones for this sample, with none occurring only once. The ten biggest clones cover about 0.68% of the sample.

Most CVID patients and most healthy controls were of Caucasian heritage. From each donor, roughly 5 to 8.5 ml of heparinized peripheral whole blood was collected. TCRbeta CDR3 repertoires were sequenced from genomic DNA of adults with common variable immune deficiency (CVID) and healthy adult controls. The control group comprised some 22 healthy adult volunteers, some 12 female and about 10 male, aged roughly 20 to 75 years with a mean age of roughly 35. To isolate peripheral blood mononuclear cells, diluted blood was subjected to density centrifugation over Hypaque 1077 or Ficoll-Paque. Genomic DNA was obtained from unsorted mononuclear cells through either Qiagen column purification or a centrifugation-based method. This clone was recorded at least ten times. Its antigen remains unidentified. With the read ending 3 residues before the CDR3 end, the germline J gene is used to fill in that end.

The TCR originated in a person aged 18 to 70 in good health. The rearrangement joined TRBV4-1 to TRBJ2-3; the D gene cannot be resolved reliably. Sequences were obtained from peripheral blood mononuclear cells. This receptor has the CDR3 CASSQAQETQYF. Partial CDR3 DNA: TGCGCCAGCAGCCAAGCCCAGGAGACG.